This T cell receptor beta chain was captured by sequencing in a study of T cell responses to AZD1222 COVID-19 vaccine (dated by TCRdb to about 2021). With respect to the entire study: AZD1222 recipients given second doses at about 4 weeks or at about 12 weeks were pooled, since spike-specific TCR depth and breadth were not found to differ between the two schedules. Trial participants were enrolled into age subgroups of 18-55, 56-69 and 70-plus years, which contained 148, 28 and 57 TCR-sequenced participants, respectively. A total of 230 or so trial participants underwent TCR sequencing, of whom approximately 210 received two doses of AZD1222 and about 25 received two doses of the MenACWY control vaccine.

The CDR3 contains 15 residues, cysteine and phenylalanine counted. The only DNA kept is the CDR3, 45 bases in frame from the first base. The germline V gene (reference sequence) supplies CDR1 SEHNR and CDR2 FQNEAQ. Cut back by 1 base and 0 bases, the V and J ends lie 4 bases apart. The paper as a whole reports these results and caveats: Spike-specific TCR breadth and depth rose significantly after two AZD1222 doses compared with day 0 and with MenACWY recipients. Most participants were white British and females outnumbered males, and the authors suggested that clonal diversity may have been underestimated. The whole spike protein was spanned by vaccine-associated CD4 TCRs, and dominant responses were seen in regions 160-218 and 743-854. The 56-69-year group was small, and its depth increase did not reach significance, likely because of low power. Conclusions about previously exposed vaccinees are limited, since just six AZD1222 recipients were seropositive for SARS-CoV-2 at baseline. No day 14 peak-response samples were available, so repertoires were characterized only after the peak T cell response. Nearly half of unique spike-specific TCRs reportedly recognized epitopes outside regions mutated in the B.1.351 and B.1.1.7 variants.

The CDR3 regions of human TCRbeta chains were analyzed by immunosequencing. Per the authors' processing: Repertoire TCRs were matched against a reference library of SARS-CoV-2-specific TCRs generated with the MIRA antigen-specificity platform. Breadth meant the fraction of unique TCRs that were SARS-CoV-2-associated, whereas depth meant the fraction of total T cells that were SARS-CoV-2-associated. Using the MIRA data, every spike-specific TCR was mapped to the spike region that the TCR reacted to and assigned to either a CD4 or a CD8 class. Log10-transformed breadth and depth values were compared by one-way ANOVA with Sidak's multiple comparisons tests. TCRdb's version of the immuneACCESS table is confined to in-frame rearrangements and falls short of the full clone set. An unresolved V gene accounts for under half of the shortfall where checked; the remainder is of unknown origin. That table is the source of V, J and clone size, and D and trimming were worked out from the DNA. The table for this sample lists approximately 94,000 clones; 85% to 95% of them were counted only once. The ten largest clones take up more than 1.5% of the sample.

As concerns this clone: This clone's antigen is unknown. No per-base quality is available; no much larger clone lies one base away.

The time point label corresponds to: baseline before first vaccination. The vaccinee samples were drawn from two UK trials, COV001 and COV002, one of which was a single-blind randomized controlled phase 2/3 trial testing AZD1222 (ChAdOx1 nCoV-19) in healthy adults. For TCRbeta chain sequencing, PBMC samples from trial participants were taken at day 0 and at day 28 after the second dose. Rearrangement joined TRBV7-9 to TRBJ2-6, with the identity of the D gene unclear. The sample was peripheral blood, taken on day 0 of AZD1222 vaccination. This receptor was obtained from an adult in good health. The DNA is as follows: TGTGCCAGCAGCTTAGGGGACTCTGGGGCCAACGTCCTGACTTTC. This is translated as CASSLGDSGANVLTF.